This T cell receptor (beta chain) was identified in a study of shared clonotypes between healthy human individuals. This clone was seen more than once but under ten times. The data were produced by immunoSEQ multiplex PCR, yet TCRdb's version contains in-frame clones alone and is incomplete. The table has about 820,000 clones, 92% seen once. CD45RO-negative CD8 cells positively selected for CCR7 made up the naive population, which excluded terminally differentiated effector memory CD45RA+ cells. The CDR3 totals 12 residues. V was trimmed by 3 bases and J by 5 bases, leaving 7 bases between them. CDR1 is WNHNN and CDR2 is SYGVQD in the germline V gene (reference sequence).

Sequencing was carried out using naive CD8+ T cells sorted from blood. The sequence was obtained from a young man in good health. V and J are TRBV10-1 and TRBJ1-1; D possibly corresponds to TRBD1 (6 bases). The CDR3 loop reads CASSDDRTEAFF. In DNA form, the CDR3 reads TGCGCCAGCAGTGACGACAGGACTGAAGCTTTCTTT.